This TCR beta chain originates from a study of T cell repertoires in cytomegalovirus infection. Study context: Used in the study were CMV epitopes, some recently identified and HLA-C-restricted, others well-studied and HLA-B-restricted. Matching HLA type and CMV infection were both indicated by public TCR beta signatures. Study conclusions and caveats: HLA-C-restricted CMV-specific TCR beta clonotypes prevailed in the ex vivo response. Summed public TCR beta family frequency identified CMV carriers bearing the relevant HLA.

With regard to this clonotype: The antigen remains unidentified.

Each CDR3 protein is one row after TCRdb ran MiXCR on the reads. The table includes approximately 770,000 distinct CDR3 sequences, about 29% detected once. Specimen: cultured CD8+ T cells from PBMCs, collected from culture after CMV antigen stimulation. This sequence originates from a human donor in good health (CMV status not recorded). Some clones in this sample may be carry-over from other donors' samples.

CDR3: CASSPAQVLEGAFF. Here the CDR3 DNA reads TGTGCCAGCAGCCCGGCCCAGGTCCTGGAGGGAGCTTTCTTT. This chain joins TRBV5-6 and TRBJ1-1, with D unresolved. Trimming cost V 4 bases and J 10 bases, with 20 bases left between them. The CDR3 spans 14 residues. Germline loops: CDR1 SGHDT, CDR2 YYEEEE.